The clone carrying this T cell receptor beta chain was counted between two and nine times. Unmatched junction bases numbered 4, after V lost 3 bases and J lost 3 bases. The CDR3 length is 14 residues. CDR1 is LNHDA, CDR2 SQIVND, per germline (reference sequence). In TCRdb, the RT-PCR reads were re-called with MiXCR into one record per CDR3 protein. The sample has hundreds of thousands of distinct CDR3 sequences; 10% to 15% are singletons. The data originate from a study of response to subunit inactivated influenza vaccine. This receptor was identified in a middle-aged man who received an inactivated influenza vaccine. The J gene is TRBJ2-7, the V gene TRBV19; TRBD2 agrees at 8 bases. The sequenced sample was PBMCs from blood, obtained on the day of vaccination. CDR3 sequence reads: CASSMGTSGYEQYF. The CDR3 bases are TGTGCCAGTAGTATGGGAACTAGCGGCTACGAGCAGTACTTC.